The entry below gives a single T cell receptor beta chain sequence along with its context. The antigen is unknown. Over 18 months, lack of ophthalmopathy progression marked Graves' hyperthyroidism as stable. Amplified TCR beta CDR3 regions derived from RNA transcripts. HTBI primers were the set used in a first-round RT-PCR of the TCR CDR3. One entry per CDR3 protein results from TCRdb running MiXCR on the multiplex PCR reads. The repertoire holds approximately 630,000 distinct CDR3 sequences, with roughly 16% as singletons. The length of the CDR3 is 11 residues. In germline, CDR1 is GTSNPN, CDR2 SVGIG (reference sequence). V lost 5 bases, J lost 5 bases, and 9 bases lay in between. These data belong to a study of T cells in Graves' hyperthyroidism and ophthalmopathy. Turning to the study itself: Peripheral blood collection took place at initial diagnosis, before any treatment.

Whole-study results and caveats: Most thyroid clonotypes expanded above 0.001 appeared in blood too. A model built on 13 V-J features separated ophthalmopathy from stable hyperthyroidism.

The sequence was obtained from a woman in her twenties or thirties with Graves' hyperthyroidism. This chain links TRBV30 with TRBJ2-5, with unresolved D. The sequencing input was blood. The CDR3 DNA reads as TGTGCCTGGTTTACCTCGGAGACCCAGTACTTC. Translated, it gives CAWFTSETQYF.